Included here is one T cell receptor beta chain sequence, with context. Its specificity is not known. The CDR3 covers 15 residues. Trimming cost V 5 bases and J 7 bases; bases outside gene matches: 8. CDR1 is MNHEY and CDR2 is SVGEGT in the germline V gene. A second PCR of roughly 7 to 11 cycles used a sample-barcoded 5' primer and a J-beta primer mix. Tags on each cDNA molecule came from a template-switch adaptor with 12 random nucleotides. A single record per CDR3 protein comes from TCRdb applying MiXCR to the 5' RACE reads. Seen here are some 640,000 distinct CDR3 sequences, more than 40% observed once, and the top ten hold about a third. Whenever a sample was processed, at least 6.5 million PBMCs were isolated. This entry belongs to a study of blood T cells in healthy people across ages. Study conclusions and caveats: While age rose, TCR beta diversity per million T cells dropped in a roughly linear way. Versus aged donors, long-lived donors had higher diversity and more naive CD4+ cells.

The rearrangement links TRBV6-2 or TRBV6-3 to TRBJ2-2; 9 nucleotides agree with TRBD1. The source is an older woman in good health. Sequenced: blood. CDR3: CASSAWTGVGGELFF. CDR3 sequence (DNA): TGTGCCAGCAGTGCCTGGACAGGGGTTGGCGGGGAGCTGTTTTTT.